This TCR beta chain comes out of a study of T cells in Graves' hyperthyroidism and ophthalmopathy. At the level of the study: Peripheral blood was acquired at first diagnosis, ahead of any therapy whatsoever. The study, taken as a whole, reports: Stable hyperthyroidism was told apart from ophthalmopathy by a model built on 13 V-J features. Expanded thyroid clonotypes (above 0.001) were mostly also found in blood.

This clonotype was counted only a few times. As yet, its antigen is unknown. It was RNA transcripts that yielded the amplified TCR beta CDR3 regions. The TCR CDR3 first-round RT-PCR relied on the HTBI primer set. Using its own MiXCR run on the multiplex PCR reads, TCRdb lists one record per CDR3 protein. The sample includes approximately 870,000 distinct CDR3 sequences, approximately 40% of them seen just once. This CDR3 region has 15 residues. CDR1 and CDR2 from the germline V gene are SGDLS and YYNGEE. V trimming: 3 bases; J trimming: 4 bases; junction bases outside the gene matches: 4. This chain joins TRBV9 and TRBJ2-5, with TRBD2 matching over 12 bases. The source material was blood. This receptor was identified in a man in his late teens or twenties with Graves' hyperthyroidism. The CDR3 here is CASSGLAGEAETQYF. DNA for the CDR3: TGTGCCAGCAGCGGACTAGCGGGAGAGGCAGAGACCCAGTACTTC.